The 9 T cell receptor beta chains given below trace back to one sample, sequenced in a study of T cell clonality in common variable immunodeficiency. Repertoires were generated with immunoSEQ multiplex PCR, while TCRdb's copy carries only in-frame clones and drops some. Sampling found fewer than 50,000 clones, none seen once. Sequencing was carried out using peripheral blood mononuclear cells. These receptors were taken from a person aged 18-69 years in good health.

This clone has at least ten counts. The observed sequence ends 3 residues before the CDR3 terminus, with the missing tail filled in from the germline J gene. The chain links TRBV5-4 to TRBJ2-7; 16 positions agree with TRBD2. Germline assignment: CDR1 SGHNT and CDR2 YYREEE (reference sequence). This CDR3 spans 16 amino acids. V gave up 4 bases and J gave up 3 bases; unmatched junction bases: 4. The CDR3 DNA, read in part, is TGTGCCAGCAGCGGCGGGACTAGCGGGAGGGGCTACGAG. Translating it yields CASSGGTSGRGYE. The CDR3 in its entirety is CASSGGTSGRGYEQYF. The full variable domain, completed using reference TRBV5-4 and TRBJ2-7, is ETGVTQSPTHLIKTRGQQVTLRCSSQSGHNTVSWYQQALGQGPQFIFQYYREEENGRGNFPPRFSGLQFPNYSSELNVNALELDDSALYLCASSGGTSGRGYEQYFGPGTRLTVT.

In the case of this clone: Read sequence stops 3 residues before the CDR3 end, and the germline J gene provides the missing end. This chain connects TRBV5-6 to TRBJ1-2; D unclear. The germline V and J ends were trimmed by 2 bases and 6 bases, with 14 bases remaining between them. CDR1 and CDR2 (germline): SGHDT, YYEEEE. The CDR3 contains 14 residues. The part of the CDR3 DNA that was read is TGTGCCAGCAGCTTATCCCTCCCGGGTGATGGC. This encodes CASSLSLPGDG. The full CDR3 protein is CASSLSLPGDGYTF.

This clone has ten or more counts. The observed sequence ends 3 residues before the CDR3 terminus, with the missing tail filled in from the germline J gene. The J gene is TRBJ2-7, the V gene TRBV28; maybe TRBD1 (6 bases). This CDR3 has 12 amino acids. Trimming removed 4 bases from V and 5 bases from J, with 9 bases in between. Looked up from germline, CDR1 is MDHEN and CDR2 is SYDVKM. The CDR3 loop reads CASSSRGDEQYF. The part of the CDR3 DNA that was read is TGTGCCAGCAGTTCCAGGGGCGACGAG.

This clone was found many times. The missing CDR3 end, 3 residues past where the read stops, is filled in from the germline J gene. The J gene is TRBJ2-2, the V gene TRBV2; 8 positions match TRBD1. Germline CDR1 is SNHLY and CDR2 is FYNNEI. The CDR3 is made up of 17 amino acids. Losses at the gene ends were 4 bases for V and 5 bases for J; bases not matched to a gene: 12. The CDR3 spells CASSVGTGSTPTGELFF. CDR3 DNA (partial): TGTGCCAGCAGTGTAGGGACAGGCAGTACACCTACCGGGGAG.

There are many counts of this clone. The read ends 3 residues shy of where the CDR3 ends; the end is completed using the germline J gene. The chain links TRBV7-8 to TRBJ2-5; a possible D gene is TRBD2 (7 bases). V was trimmed by 11 bases and J by 1 base, leaving 14 bases between them. The V gene's germline CDR1 is SGHVS and CDR2 FQNEAQ. The CDR3 runs 13 residues. The sequenced part of the CDR3 DNA is TGTGCCTCTGGGAGGGGGGGCCAAGAGACC. This encodes CASGRGGQET. The full CDR3 reads CASGRGGQETQYF.

About this clone: Read coverage stops 3 residues before the CDR3 terminus; the germline J gene supplies the remainder. V and J are TRBV6-9 and TRBJ1-3; D uncertain. V was cut by 6 bases and J by 3 bases, with 15 bases left in between. The CDR3 has 15 amino acids. CDR1 is MNHGY, CDR2 SVAAGI, per germline. CDR3 residues: CASSRSLEGGNTIYF. The part of the CDR3 DNA that was read is TGTGCCAGCAGCCGATCCCTCGAGGGTGGAAACACC.

In its sample, this clone was seen many times. The read is 3 residues too short to cover the CDR3 end, so that end is filled in from the germline J gene. The rearrangement joins TRBV4-2 to TRBJ2-3; D is possibly TRBD2 (5 bases). This CDR3 region has 16 residues. Germline assignment: CDR1 LGHNA and CDR2 YNFKEQ. V shed 0 bases and J shed 3 bases, with 13 bases lying between them. The CDR3 spells CASSQERAGGTDTQYF. CDR3 DNA (partial): TGTGCCAGCAGCCAAGAGCGGGCAGGTGGGACAGATACG.

Many counts were recorded for this clone. The DNA ends 3 residues before the CDR3 does, and the rest of the CDR3 is filled in from the germline J gene. The chain has TRBV12-3 or TRBV12-4 and TRBJ2-7, with 10 bases aligning to TRBD1. This CDR3 is 15 amino acids long. With 6 bases clipped from V and 6 bases from J, the junction kept 11 bases outside the gene matches. The DNA read from the CDR3 is TGTGCCAGCAGGAGGACCGGGACAGGGGTGGGCGAG. Translating it yields CASRRTGTGVGE. The whole CDR3 protein reads CASRRTGTGVGEQYF.

This clone occurred many times. The read ends 3 residues shy of where the CDR3 ends; the end is completed using the germline J gene. V is TRBV29-1 and J is TRBJ1-2; 9 nucleotides line up with TRBD1. With V trimmed by 1 base and J by 4 bases, 7 bases remained unmatched. CDR1 SQVTM and CDR2 ANQGSEA come from the germline V gene. The CDR3 totals 15 residues. This chain's CDR3 is CSVEGQGEILYGYTF. The covered CDR3 bases are TGCAGCGTTGAAGGACAGGGGGAGATCCTCTATGGC. The whole variable domain, filled in from reference TRBV29-1 and TRBJ1-2, reads SAVISQKPSRDICQRGTSLTIQCQVDSQVTMMFWYRQQPGQSLTLIATANQGSEATYESGFVIDKFPISRPNLTFSTLTVSNMSPEDSSIYLCSVEGQGEILYGYTFGSGTRLTVV.